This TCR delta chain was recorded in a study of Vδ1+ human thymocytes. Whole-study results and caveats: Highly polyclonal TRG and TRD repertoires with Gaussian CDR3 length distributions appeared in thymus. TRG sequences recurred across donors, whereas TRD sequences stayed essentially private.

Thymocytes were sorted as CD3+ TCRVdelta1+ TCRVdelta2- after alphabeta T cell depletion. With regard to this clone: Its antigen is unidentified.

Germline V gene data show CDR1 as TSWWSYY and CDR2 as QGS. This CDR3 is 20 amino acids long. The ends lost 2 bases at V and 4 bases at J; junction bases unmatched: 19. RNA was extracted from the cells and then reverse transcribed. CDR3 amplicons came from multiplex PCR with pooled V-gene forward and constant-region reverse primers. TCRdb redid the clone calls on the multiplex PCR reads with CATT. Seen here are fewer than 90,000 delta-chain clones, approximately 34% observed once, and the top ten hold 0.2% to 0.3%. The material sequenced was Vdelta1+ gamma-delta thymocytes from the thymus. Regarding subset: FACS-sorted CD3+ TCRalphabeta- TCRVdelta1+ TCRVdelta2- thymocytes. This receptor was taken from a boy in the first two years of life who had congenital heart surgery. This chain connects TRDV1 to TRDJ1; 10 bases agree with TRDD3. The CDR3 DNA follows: TGTGCTCTTGGGGAATTACCGGGCGTCGTCGGGGGATACGCTGGCGATAAACTCATCTTT. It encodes CALGELPGVVGGYAGDKLIF.